This T cell receptor (beta chain) came from a study of Graves' ophthalmopathy and Graves' hyperthyroidism. Study-level background: Pretreatment peripheral blood was obtained at initial diagnosis. Study outcomes and limitations: Blood samples also showed most expanded thyroid clonotypes exceeding 0.001 frequency.

RNA transcripts were the source from which TCR beta CDR3 regions were amplified. RT-PCR in the first round used HTBI primers; a second-round multiplex PCR followed. MiXCR, run by TCRdb on the multiplex PCR reads, gives a single entry per CDR3 protein. The sample yields about 480,000 distinct CDR3 sequences, over 13% seen once. The CDR3 has 13 residues. Trimming took off 2 bases at V and 4 bases at J, with 9 bases between the two ends. CDR1 is MGHRA and CDR2 is YSYEKL in the germline V gene. This clonotype was seen ten or more times. As yet, its antigen is unknown. What supplied the PBMCs was about 10 ml of fresh peripheral blood.

The chain carries TRBV4-1 and TRBJ2-7; no clear D gene. This TCR came from a young woman with Graves' ophthalmopathy. The sample consisted of blood. The CDR3 nucleotides read TGCGCCAGCAGCCAAAAGCTCGGTTACGAGCAGTACTTC. This encodes CASSQKLGYEQYF.